The T cell receptor (beta chain) described here comes from a study of cytomegalovirus exposure and HLA in healthy donors. The study's findings and limits: Later analysis associated a missense DCLRE1C variant with TCR beta V- and J-gene trimming. The likely explanation for a cluster of highly shared sequence variants was sequencing artifact. Most of the TCR beta V segments (in an earlier analysis) were productive either about 90% or about 30% of the time.

Germline loops: CDR1 SGHTA, CDR2 FQGNSA. After removal of 1 base from V and 2 bases from J, the junction contained 5 bases not matched to a gene. The CDR3 extends over 15 amino acids. A multiplex PCR was run with 60 Vbeta primers and 13 Jbeta primers. Original handling: In a later analysis, roughly 10 million of approximately 80 million unique beta chains occurred in at least two donors. Profiling relied on immunoSEQ multiplex PCR, and the TCRdb table lists in-frame clones only, not all of them. Clone size and V and J calls were adopted from that table, with D and trimming inferred from the DNA. This table has some 120,000 clones, 74% appearing once. Worth noting for this clone: What it binds is not known.

The TCR was taken from a woman aged 50 to 65 in good health and CMV-seropositive. This chain connects TRBV7-2 to TRBJ2-7; TRBD1 matches 7 bases. Sequencing was done on a sample of PBMCs. The CDR3 spells CASSLEWDRAYEQYF. CDR3 sequence (DNA): TGTGCCAGCAGCTTAGAGTGGGACAGAGCCTACGAGCAGTACTTC.